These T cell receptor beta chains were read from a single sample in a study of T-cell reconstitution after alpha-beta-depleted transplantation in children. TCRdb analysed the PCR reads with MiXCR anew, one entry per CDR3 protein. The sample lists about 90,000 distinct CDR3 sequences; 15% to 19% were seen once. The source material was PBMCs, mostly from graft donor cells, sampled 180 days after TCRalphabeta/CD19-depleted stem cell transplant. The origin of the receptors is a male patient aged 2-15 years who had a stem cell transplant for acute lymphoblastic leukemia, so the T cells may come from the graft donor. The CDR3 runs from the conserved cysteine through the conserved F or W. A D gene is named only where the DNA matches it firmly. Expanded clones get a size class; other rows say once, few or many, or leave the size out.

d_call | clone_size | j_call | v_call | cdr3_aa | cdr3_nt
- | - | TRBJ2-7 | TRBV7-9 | CASSLAAYEQYF | TGTGCCAGCAGCTTGGCTGCCTACGAGCAGTACTTC
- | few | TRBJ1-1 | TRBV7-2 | CASSYPPLEAFF | TGTGCCAGCAGCTATCCCCCCTTAGAAGCTTTCTTT
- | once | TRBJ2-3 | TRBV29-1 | CSVESGSSTDTQYF | TGCAGCGTTGAGTCTGGCTCAAGCACAGATACGCAGTATTTT
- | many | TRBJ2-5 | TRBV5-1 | CASSNGQPEETQYF | TGCGCCAGCAGCAACGGACAGCCGGAAGAGACCCAGTACTTC
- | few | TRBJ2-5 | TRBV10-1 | CASSRRAAQETQYF | TGCGCCAGCAGCCGCCGGGCAGCTCAAGAGACCCAGTACTTC
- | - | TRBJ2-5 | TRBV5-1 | CASSSPGRPPETQYF | TGCGCCAGCAGCTCACCGGGCCGACCCCCAGAGACCCAGTACTTC
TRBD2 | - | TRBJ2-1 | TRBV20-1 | CSARSLAGEQFF | TGCAGTGCTAGAAGCCTAGCGGGTGAGCAGTTCTTC
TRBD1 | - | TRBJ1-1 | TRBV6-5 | CASSSTTGHKNTEAFF | TGTGCCAGCAGTTCCACGACAGGGCATAAAAACACTGAAGCTTTCTTT
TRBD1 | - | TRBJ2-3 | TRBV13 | CASSSPRLRTGQRGVTDTQYF | TGTGCCAGCAGCTCCCCACGATTAAGGACAGGTCAGCGAGGAGTGACAGATACGCAGTATTTT
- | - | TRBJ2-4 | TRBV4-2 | CASSPQVGDIQYF | TGTGCCAGCAGCCCTCAGGTGGGTGACATTCAGTACTTC
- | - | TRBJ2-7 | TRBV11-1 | CASSLALMGKGNYEQYF | TGTGCCAGCAGCTTAGCGCTCATGGGCAAAGGAAACTACGAGCAGTACTTC
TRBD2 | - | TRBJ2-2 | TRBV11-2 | CASSLLLAGGPNTGELFF | TGTGCCAGCAGCTTACTACTAGCGGGGGGGCCGAACACCGGGGAGCTGTTTTTT
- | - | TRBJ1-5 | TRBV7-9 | CASSLEVEPNQPQHF | TGTGCCAGCAGCTTAGAGGTGGAACCAAATCAGCCCCAGCATTTT
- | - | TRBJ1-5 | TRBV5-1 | CASSLDGGRSNQPQHF | TGCGCCAGCAGCTTGGATGGGGGACGTAGCAATCAGCCCCAGCATTTT
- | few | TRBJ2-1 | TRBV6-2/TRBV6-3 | CASSYGADYNEQFF | TGTGCCAGCAGTTACGGGGCGGACTACAATGAGCAGTTCTTC
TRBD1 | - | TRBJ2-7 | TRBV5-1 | CASRKGTDYEQYF | TGCGCCAGCAGGAAGGGGACAGACTACGAGCAGTACTTC
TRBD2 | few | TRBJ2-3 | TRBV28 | CASSSSGGAGANTQYF | TGTGCCAGCAGCTCAAGCGGGGGGGCCGGTGCAAATACGCAGTATTTT
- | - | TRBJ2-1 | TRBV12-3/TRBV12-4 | CASSFLSPWSYNEQFF | TGTGCCAGCAGTTTTCTCAGTCCGTGGTCCTACAATGAGCAGTTCTTC
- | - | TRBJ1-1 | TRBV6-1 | CASSAQSKRDTEAFF | TGTGCCAGCAGTGCCCAGTCCAAAAGGGACACTGAAGCTTTCTTT
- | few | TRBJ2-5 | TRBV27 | CASSPRGAKETQYF | TGTGCCAGCAGTCCTAGGGGGGCCAAAGAGACCCAGTACTTC
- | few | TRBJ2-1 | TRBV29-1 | CSVDYNEQFF | TGCAGCGTTGACTACAATGAGCAGTTCTTC
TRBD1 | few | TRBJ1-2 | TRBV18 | CASSADRGRGYTF | TGTGCCAGCTCTGCGGACAGGGGACGAGGCTACACCTTC
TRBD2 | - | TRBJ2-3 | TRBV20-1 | CSARDLLAERTDTQYF | TGCAGTGCTAGAGATTTACTAGCGGAGCGCACAGATACGCAGTATTTT
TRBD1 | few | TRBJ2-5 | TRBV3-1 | CASSQEGGQAIRAQYF | TGTGCCAGCAGCCAAGAAGGGGGACAGGCGATAAGGGCCCAGTACTTC
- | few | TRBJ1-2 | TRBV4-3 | CASSPYAAVYGYTF | TGCGCCAGCAGCCCGTATGCTGCCGTCTATGGCTACACCTTC
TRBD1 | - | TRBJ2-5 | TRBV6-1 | CASRDRQGVQETQYF | TGTGCCAGCAGGGACAGGCAGGGAGTCCAAGAGACCCAGTACTTC
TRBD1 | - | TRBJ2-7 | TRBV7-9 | CASSPPGQGREQYF | TGTGCCAGCAGCCCACCGGGACAGGGACGCGAGCAGTACTTC
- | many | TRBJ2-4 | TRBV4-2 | CASSQGPIAKNIQYF | TGTGCCAGCAGCCAAGGTCCCATCGCCAAAAACATTCAGTACTTC
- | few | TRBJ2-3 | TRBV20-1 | CSASSGPADTQYF | TGCAGTGCCAGTAGCGGTCCCGCAGATACGCAGTATTTT
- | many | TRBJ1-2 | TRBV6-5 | CASSYSMGRGGYTF | TGTGCCAGCAGTTACTCGATGGGTAGGGGAGGCTACACCTTC
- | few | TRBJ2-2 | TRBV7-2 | CASSLDSPGTGELFF | TGTGCCAGCAGCTTAGACAGTCCCGGAACCGGGGAGCTGTTTTTT
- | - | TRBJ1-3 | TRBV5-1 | CASSLGWVALSGNTIYF | TGCGCCAGCAGCTTGGGGTGGGTCGCCCTCTCTGGAAACACCATATATTTT
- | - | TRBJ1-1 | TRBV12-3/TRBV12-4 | CASSLRHVGAEAFF | TGTGCCAGCAGTTTGAGACACGTGGGAGCTGAAGCTTTCTTT
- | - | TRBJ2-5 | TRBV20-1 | CSARGVGETQYF | TGCAGTGCTAGAGGGGTAGGGGAGACCCAGTACTTC
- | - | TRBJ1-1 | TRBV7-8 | CASSLVFPEQRGNTEAFF | TGTGCCAGCAGCTTAGTCTTCCCTGAACAAAGGGGAAACACTGAAGCTTTCTTT
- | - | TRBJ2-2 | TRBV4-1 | CASSRAWGLSGELFF | TGCGCCAGCAGCCGAGCTTGGGGGCTATCCGGGGAGCTGTTTTTT
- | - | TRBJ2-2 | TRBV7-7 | CASSLENRGGELFF | TGTGCCAGCAGTTTAGAGAACAGAGGCGGGGAGCTGTTTTTT
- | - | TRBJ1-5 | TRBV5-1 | CASSLAPLSNQPQHF | TGCGCCAGCAGCTTGGCTCCCCTTAGCAATCAGCCCCAGCATTTT
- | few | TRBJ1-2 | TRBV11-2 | CASSLEHGANYGYTF | TGTGCCAGCAGCTTAGAGCACGGGGCTAACTATGGCTACACCTTC
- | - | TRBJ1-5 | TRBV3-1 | CASSQPTAGRFAQPQHF | TGTGCCAGCAGCCAACCCACGGCAGGGCGTTTCGCTCAGCCCCAGCATTTT
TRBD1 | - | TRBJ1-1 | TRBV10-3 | CAISDGTGVKAAFF | TGTGCCATCAGTGATGGGACAGGGGTTAAAGCAGCTTTCTTT
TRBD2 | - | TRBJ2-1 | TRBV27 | CASSRSGGAVDEQFF | TGTGCCAGCAGCCGTAGCGGGGGGGCCGTCGATGAGCAGTTCTTC
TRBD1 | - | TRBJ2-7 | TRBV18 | CASSPYQGQGARNGYYEQYF | TGTGCCAGCTCACCATATCAGGGACAGGGGGCGCGAAACGGTTACTACGAGCAGTACTTC
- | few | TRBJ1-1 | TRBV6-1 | CASRQNQDTEAFF | TGTGCCAGCCGACAGAACCAGGACACTGAAGCTTTCTTT
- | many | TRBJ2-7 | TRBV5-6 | CASSGGGLALYEQYF | TGTGCCAGCAGCGGGGGCGGGCTAGCGCTTTACGAGCAGTACTTC